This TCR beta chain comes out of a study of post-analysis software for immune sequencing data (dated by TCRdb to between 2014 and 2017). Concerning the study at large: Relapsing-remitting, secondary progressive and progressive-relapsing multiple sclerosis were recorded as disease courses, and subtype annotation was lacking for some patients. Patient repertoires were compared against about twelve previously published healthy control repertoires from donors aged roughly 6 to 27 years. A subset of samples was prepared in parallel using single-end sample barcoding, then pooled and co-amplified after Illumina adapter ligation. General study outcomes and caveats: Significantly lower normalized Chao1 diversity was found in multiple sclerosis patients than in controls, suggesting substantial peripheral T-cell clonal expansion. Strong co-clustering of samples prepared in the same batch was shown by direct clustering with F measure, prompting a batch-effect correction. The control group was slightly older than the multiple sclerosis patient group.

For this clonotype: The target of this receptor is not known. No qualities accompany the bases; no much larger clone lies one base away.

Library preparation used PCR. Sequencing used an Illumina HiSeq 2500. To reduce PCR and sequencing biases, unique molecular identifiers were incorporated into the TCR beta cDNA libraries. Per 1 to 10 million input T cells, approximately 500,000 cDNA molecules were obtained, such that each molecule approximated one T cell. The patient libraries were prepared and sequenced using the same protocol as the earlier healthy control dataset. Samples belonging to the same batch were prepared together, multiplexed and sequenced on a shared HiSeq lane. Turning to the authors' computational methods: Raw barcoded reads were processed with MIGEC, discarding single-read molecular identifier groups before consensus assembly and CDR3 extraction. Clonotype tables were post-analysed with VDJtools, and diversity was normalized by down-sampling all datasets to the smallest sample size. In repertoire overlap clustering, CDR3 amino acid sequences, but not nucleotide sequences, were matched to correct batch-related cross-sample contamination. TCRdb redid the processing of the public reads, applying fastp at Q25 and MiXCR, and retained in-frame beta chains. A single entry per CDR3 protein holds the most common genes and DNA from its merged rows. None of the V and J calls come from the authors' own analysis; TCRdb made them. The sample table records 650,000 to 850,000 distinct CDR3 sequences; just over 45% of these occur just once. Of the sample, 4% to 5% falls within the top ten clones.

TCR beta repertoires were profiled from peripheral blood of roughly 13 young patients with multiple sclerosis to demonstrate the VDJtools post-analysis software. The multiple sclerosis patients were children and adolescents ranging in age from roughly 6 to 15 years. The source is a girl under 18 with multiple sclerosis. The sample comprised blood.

CDR3 region: CSVGPGTSTDTQYF. The DNA is TGCAGCGTTGGTCCCGGGACCAGCACAGATACGCAGTATTTT. The chain links TRBV29-1 with TRBJ2-3; the D call is possibly TRBD1 or TRBD2, each sharing 5 bases. Based on the germline V gene, the CDR1 and CDR2 sequences are SQVTM and ANQGSEA. CDR3 length: 14 amino acids, cysteine to phenylalanine. Solely the CDR3 DNA is kept, with 42 bases framed from the first base. The junction shows trimming of 4 bases on V and 0 bases on J, plus 11 bases between the germline ends.